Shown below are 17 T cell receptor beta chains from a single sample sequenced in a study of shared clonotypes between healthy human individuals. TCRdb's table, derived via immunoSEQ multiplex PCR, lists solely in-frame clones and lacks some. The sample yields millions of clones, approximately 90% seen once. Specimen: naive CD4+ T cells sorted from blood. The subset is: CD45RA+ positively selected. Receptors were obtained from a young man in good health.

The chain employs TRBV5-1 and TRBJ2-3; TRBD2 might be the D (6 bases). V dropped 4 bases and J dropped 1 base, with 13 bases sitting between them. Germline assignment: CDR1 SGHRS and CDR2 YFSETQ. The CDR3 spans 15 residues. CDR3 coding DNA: TGCGCCAGCAGCATATCGGGAGTCCGCACAGATACGCAGTATTTT. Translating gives CASSISGVRTDTQYF.

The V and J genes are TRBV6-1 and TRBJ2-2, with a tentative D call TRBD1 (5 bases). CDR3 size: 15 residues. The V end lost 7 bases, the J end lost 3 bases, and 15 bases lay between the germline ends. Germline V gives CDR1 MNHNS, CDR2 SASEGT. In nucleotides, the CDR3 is TGTGCCAGCACCGGACAAGCCCCGGACACCGGGGAGCTGTTTTTT. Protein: CASTGQAPDTGELFF.

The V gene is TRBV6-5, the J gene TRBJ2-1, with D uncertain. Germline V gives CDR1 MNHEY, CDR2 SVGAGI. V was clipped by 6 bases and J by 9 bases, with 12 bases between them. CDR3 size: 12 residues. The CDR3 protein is CASRGSKLEQFF. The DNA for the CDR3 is TGTGCCAGCAGGGGTAGCAAGCTTGAGCAGTTCTTC.

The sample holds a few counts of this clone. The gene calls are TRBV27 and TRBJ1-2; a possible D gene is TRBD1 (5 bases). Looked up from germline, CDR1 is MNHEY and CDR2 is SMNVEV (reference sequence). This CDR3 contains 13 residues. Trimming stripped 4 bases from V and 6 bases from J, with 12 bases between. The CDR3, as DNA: TGTGCCAGCAGTTATCAGGGTCCCGATGGCTACACCTTC. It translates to CASSYQGPDGYTF.

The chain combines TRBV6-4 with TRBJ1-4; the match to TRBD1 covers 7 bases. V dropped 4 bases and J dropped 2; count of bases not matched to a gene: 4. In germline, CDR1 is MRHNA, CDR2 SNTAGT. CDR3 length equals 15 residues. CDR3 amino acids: CASSVTGDTNEKLFF. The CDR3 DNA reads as TGTGCCAGCAGTGTCACAGGGGACACTAATGAAAAACTGTTTTTT.

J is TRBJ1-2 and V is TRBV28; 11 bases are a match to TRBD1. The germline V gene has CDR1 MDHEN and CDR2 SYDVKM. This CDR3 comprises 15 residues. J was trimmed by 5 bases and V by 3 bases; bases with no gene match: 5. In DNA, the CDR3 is TGTGCCAGCAGTTTTGCGGACAGGGGGCTTTATGGCTACACCTTC. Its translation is CASSFADRGLYGYTF.

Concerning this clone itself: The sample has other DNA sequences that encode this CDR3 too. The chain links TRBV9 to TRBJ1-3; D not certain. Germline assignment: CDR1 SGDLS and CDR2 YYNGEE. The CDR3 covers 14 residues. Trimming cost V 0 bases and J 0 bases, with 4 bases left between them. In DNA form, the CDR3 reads TGTGCCAGCAGCGTAGCTCTCTCTGGAAACACCATATATTTT. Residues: CASSVALSGNTIYF.

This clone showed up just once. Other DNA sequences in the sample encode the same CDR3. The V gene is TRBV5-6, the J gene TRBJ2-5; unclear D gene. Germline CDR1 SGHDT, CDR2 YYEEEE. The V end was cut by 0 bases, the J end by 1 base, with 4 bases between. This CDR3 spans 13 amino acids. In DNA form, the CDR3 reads TGTGCCAGCAGCTTGGGCAGCCAAGAGACCCAGTACTTC. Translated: CASSLGSQETQYF. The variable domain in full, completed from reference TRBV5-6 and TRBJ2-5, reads DAGVTQSPTHLIKTRGQQVTLRCSPKSGHDTVSWYQQALGQGPQFIFQYYEEEERQRGNFPDRFSGHQFPNYSSELNVNALLLGDSALYLCASSLGSQETQYFGPGTRLLVL.

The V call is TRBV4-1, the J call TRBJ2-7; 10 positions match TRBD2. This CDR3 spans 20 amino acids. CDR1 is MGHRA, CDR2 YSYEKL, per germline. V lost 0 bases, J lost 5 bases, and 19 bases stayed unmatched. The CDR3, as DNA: TGCGCCAGCAGCCAAGATTTTTCGCTAGCGGGAGAGGGGGTACGCGACGAGCAGTACTTC. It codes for CASSQDFSLAGEGVRDEQYF.

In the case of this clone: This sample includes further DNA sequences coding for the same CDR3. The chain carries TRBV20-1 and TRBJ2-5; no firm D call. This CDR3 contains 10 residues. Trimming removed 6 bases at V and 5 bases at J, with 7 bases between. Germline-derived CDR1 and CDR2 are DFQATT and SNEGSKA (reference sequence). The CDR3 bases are TGCAGTGCAGGGCGGGAGACCCAGTACTTC. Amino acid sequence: CSAGRETQYF.

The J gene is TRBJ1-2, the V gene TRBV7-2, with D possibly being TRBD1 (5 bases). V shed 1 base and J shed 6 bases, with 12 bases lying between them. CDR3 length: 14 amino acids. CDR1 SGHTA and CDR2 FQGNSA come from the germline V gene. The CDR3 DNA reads TGTGCCAGCAGCTTAGGGTCCGGGGGGGATGGCTACACCTTC. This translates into CASSLGSGGDGYTF.

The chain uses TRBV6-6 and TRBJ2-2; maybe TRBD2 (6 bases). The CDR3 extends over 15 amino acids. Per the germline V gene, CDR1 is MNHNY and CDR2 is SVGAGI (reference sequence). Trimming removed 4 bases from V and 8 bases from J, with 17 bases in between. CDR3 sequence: CASSWVSGMTGELFF. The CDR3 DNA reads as TGTGCCAGCAGTTGGGTTAGCGGAATGACTGGGGAGCTGTTTTTT.

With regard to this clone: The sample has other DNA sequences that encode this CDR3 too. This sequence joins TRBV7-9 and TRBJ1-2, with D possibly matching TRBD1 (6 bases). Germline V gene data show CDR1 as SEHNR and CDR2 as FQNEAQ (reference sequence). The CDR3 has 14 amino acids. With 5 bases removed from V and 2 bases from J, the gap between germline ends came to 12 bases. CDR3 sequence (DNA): TGTGCCAGCAGCCCCGGGGGGGCAAACTATGGCTACACCTTC. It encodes CASSPGGANYGYTF.

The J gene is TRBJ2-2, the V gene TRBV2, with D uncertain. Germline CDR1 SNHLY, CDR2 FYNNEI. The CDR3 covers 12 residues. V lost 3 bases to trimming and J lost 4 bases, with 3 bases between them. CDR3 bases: TGTGCCAGCAGTGAGTTCACCGGGGAGCTGTTTTTT. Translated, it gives CASSEFTGELFF.

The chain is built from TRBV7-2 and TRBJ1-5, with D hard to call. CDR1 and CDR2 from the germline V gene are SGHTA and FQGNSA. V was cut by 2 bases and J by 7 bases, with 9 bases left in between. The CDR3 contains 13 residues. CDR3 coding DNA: TGTGCCAGCAGCTTACTTGGGGTACAGCCCCAGCATTTT. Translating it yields CASSLLGVQPQHF.

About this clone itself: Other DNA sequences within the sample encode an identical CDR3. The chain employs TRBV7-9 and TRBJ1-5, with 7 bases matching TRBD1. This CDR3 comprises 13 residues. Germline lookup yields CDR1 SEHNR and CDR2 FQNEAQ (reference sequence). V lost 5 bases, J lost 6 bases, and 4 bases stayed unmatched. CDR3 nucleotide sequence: TGTGCCAGCAGCCGACAGGGTGGTCAGCCCCAGCATTTT. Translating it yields CASSRQGGQPQHF.

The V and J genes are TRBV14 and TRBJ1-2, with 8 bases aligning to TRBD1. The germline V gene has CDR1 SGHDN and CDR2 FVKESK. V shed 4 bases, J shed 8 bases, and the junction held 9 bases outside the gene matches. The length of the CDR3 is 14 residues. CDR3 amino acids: CASSPRDRNKGYTF. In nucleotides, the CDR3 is TGTGCCAGCAGCCCCCGGGACAGGAATAAAGGCTACACCTTC.